The 16 T cell receptor beta chains below were found in one sample sequenced in a study of blood T cells in healthy people across ages. Together with a sample-barcoded 5' primer, a J-beta primer mix was included in a second PCR lasting roughly 6 to 12 cycles. One entry per CDR3 protein results from TCRdb running MiXCR on the 5' RACE reads. The profile shows 1.8 million or so distinct CDR3 sequences, roughly 43% of them singletons. Material: blood. The receptors here all came from a human donor in good health.

The CDR3 region has the DNA TGTGCCAGCAGGGACTATGGGGCGGCGAACTATGGCTACACCTTC. It yields the protein CASRDYGAANYGYTF. The chain joins TRBV6-5 to TRBJ1-2; D may be TRBD1 (5 bases). Between the trimmed V and J ends, which lost 6 bases and 2 bases, there was a span of 16 bases. Germline V gene lookup returns CDR1 MNHEY and CDR2 SVGAGI. The CDR3 runs to 15 residues.

Of note for this clonotype: A much larger clone differs from this one at a single base, so this may be a read error. The rearrangement links TRBV20-1 to TRBJ1-5; D is possibly TRBD1 (5 bases). Germline V gene lookup returns CDR1 DFQATT and CDR2 SNEGSKA (reference sequence). This CDR3 has 12 residues. CDR3 residues: CRAGTTNQPQHF. The CDR3 DNA follows: TGCCGTGCTGGGACTACGAATCAGCCCCAGCATTTT.

At least ten counts were recorded for this clonotype. The V and J genes are TRBV29-1 and TRBJ2-3; TRBD2 aligns across 13 bases. The germline V gene has CDR1 SQVTM and CDR2 ANQGSEA. Trimming cost V 4 bases and J 6 bases; bases outside gene matches: 1. This CDR3 has 13 amino acids. The CDR3 DNA sequence: TGCAGCGTTGTACTAGCGGGGGGGGATACGCAGTATTTT. Translating it yields CSVVLAGGDTQYF.

The chain couples TRBV7-8 to TRBJ1-5; no reliable D call. This CDR3 contains 15 residues. The V end was cut by 1 base, the J end by 0 bases, with 7 bases between. Germline CDR1 and CDR2: SGHVS and FQNEAQ. Here the CDR3 DNA reads TGTGCCAGCAGCTTAGGACGCTTTAGCAATCAGCCCCAGCATTTT. It is translated as CASSLGRFSNQPQHF. Full variable domain (missing parts from reference TRBV7-8 and TRBJ1-5): GAGVSQSPRYKVAKRGQDVALRCDPISGHVSLFWYQQALGQGPEFLTYFQNEAQLDKSGLPSDRFFAERPEGSVSTLKIQRTQQEDSAVYLCASSLGRFSNQPQHFGDGTRLSIL.

The sample holds a few counts of this clonotype. The J gene is TRBJ1-2, the V gene TRBV12-3 or TRBV12-4, with D unclear. The ends were cut back, 5 bases at V and 4 bases at J, with 11 bases in the middle. This CDR3 comprises 13 residues. In nucleotides, the CDR3 is TGTGCCAGCAGTCCGAGCCTCGCCTATGGCTACACCTTC. Its translation is CASSPSLAYGYTF.

The chain couples TRBV6-6 to TRBJ2-3; 10 nucleotides line up with TRBD2. Unmatched junction bases numbered 6, after V lost 7 bases and J lost 5 bases. The V gene's germline CDR1 is MNHNY and CDR2 SVGAGI (reference sequence). The CDR3 totals 14 residues. The CDR3 protein is CASIQRGGGDTQYF. CDR3 coding DNA: TGTGCCAGCATTCAGCGGGGGGGCGGAGATACGCAGTATTTT.

This chain links TRBV12-3 or TRBV12-4 with TRBJ2-5; D is unresolved. V gave up 4 bases and J gave up 11 bases, with 17 bases separating them. The CDR3 length is 13 residues. The CDR3 protein is CASSSPNWNEQYF. CDR3 coding DNA: TGTGCCAGCAGTTCACCCAATTGGAATGAGCAGTACTTC.

To note about this clonotype: No conserved phenylalanine or tryptophan is present at the end of the CDR3, so a read error is the likely explanation. The chain recombines TRBV13 with TRBJ2-4; D is unclear. The DNA end is more similar to TRBJ2-5, so the J call may be wrong. The CDR3 consists of 13 residues. Germline CDR1 PRHDT, CDR2 FYEKMQ (reference sequence). The DNA for the CDR3 is TGTGCCAGCAGCTTAGCGGTACAAGAGACCCAGTACCTC. As protein: CASSLAVQETQYL.

This clonotype was seen only a few times. At one end, the junction sequence differs from germline, possibly due to a read error. The rearrangement joins TRBV3-1 to TRBJ2-1; TRBD2 agrees at 8 bases. This CDR3 region has 18 residues. Germline V CDR1 and CDR2: LGHDT, YNNKEL (reference sequence). DNA for the CDR3: TGTGCCAGCGGCCAACCGCCGGGCGGGGGGCTTTCTCACAATGAGCAGTTCTTC. It encodes CASGQPPGGGLSHNEQFF.

The rearrangement links TRBV13 to TRBJ2-7, with D possibly being TRBD2 (6 bases). Germline lookup yields CDR1 PRHDT and CDR2 FYEKMQ (reference sequence). The CDR3 runs to 15 residues. V was shortened by 5 bases and J by 1 base, with 15 bases between the two germline ends. The CDR3 protein is CASSVRDWISYEQYF. The CDR3 region has the DNA TGTGCCAGCAGCGTCCGGGACTGGATATCCTACGAGCAGTACTTC.

Concerning this clonotype: Possible read error: a much larger clone is one base away. The rearrangement joins TRBV5-1 to TRBJ1-4; 7 nucleotides align to TRBD1. Germline-derived CDR1 and CDR2 are SGHRS and YFSETQ. The length of the CDR3 is 15 residues. CDR3 amino acids: CASSLAGTANEKRFF. The CDR3 nucleotides read TGCGCCAGCAGCCTCGCCGGGACAGCGAATGAAAAACGGTTTTTT. The entire variable domain, with the rest obtained from reference TRBV5-1 and TRBJ1-4, is as follows: KAGVTQTPRYLIKTRGQQVTLSCSPISGHRSVSWYQQTPGQGLQFLFEYFSETQRNKGNFPGRFSGRQFSNSRSEMNVSTLELGDSALYLCASSLAGTANEKRFFGSGTQLSVL.

This chain joins TRBV2 and TRBJ1-1; 7 nucleotides match TRBD1. Unmatched junction bases numbered 14, after V lost 10 bases and J lost 0 bases. The CDR3 consists of 16 residues. Germline V gene data show CDR1 as SNHLY and CDR2 as FYNNEI. In DNA, the CDR3 is TGTGCCATCACACCCGACAGGGAGGGGATGAACACTGAAGCTTTCTTT. Translating gives CAITPDREGMNTEAFF.

The chain carries TRBV29-1 and TRBJ1-2, with D possibly TRBD1 on 6 matching bases. V was pared by 1 base and J by 8 bases, with 17 bases between. The CDR3 covers 14 residues. Germline CDR1 and CDR2: SQVTM and ANQGSEA. The CDR3, as DNA: TGCAGCGTTGAAGTGTTCTCTGGGGGCCGCGGCTACACCTTC. Protein sequence: CSVEVFSGGRGYTF.

This clonotype was seen repeatedly, ten times or more. This chain uses TRBV9 with TRBJ2-7; D is possibly TRBD2 (6 bases). Trimming shortened V by 5 bases and J by 4 bases, and 7 bases separated the two germline ends. This CDR3 spans 11 amino acids. Per germline, CDR1 SGDLS and CDR2 YYNGEE. CDR3 in amino acids: CASSAGYEQYF. In DNA form, the CDR3 reads TGTGCCAGCAGTGCGGGATACGAGCAGTACTTC.

The chain joins TRBV27 to TRBJ2-2; D remains ambiguous. The CDR3 runs to 14 residues. Trimming shortened V by 7 bases and J by 4 bases, and 13 bases separated the two germline ends. From germline, CDR1 is MNHEY and CDR2 SMNVEV (reference sequence). CDR3 sequence: CASTHWGSTGELFF. CDR3 in DNA: TGTGCCAGCACCCACTGGGGTTCCACCGGGGAGCTGTTTTTT.

About this clonotype: One end of the junction fails to match germline, which may point to a read error. This rearrangement joins TRBV24-1 to TRBJ2-3; unclear D gene. CDR3 size: 15 residues. The V gene's germline CDR1 is KGHDR and CDR2 SFDVKD. CDR3 amino acids: CATSDLRRGPNTRYF. Here the CDR3 DNA reads TGTGCCACCAGTGATTTGCGACGAGGACCGAATACGCGGTATTTT.